Each of the 9 T cell receptor beta chains below was sequenced from the same sample in a study of cytomegalovirus exposure and HLA in healthy donors. Sequencing was performed with immunoSEQ multiplex PCR; in TCRdb, only in-frame clones are kept and a portion is missing. This table has approximately 280,000 clones, approximately 88% appearing once. The specimen was PBMCs. The receptors were gathered from a woman between 18 and 29 years old in good health and CMV-seronegative.

This sequence joins TRBV7-6 and TRBJ1-5; D might be TRBD1 (5 bases). This CDR3 has 15 residues. Germline loops: CDR1 SGHVS, CDR2 FNYEAQ. V lost 5 bases to trimming and J lost 3 bases, with 14 bases between them. The CDR3 region has the DNA TGTGCCAGCAGCGAGGAGGGGAGTTTCAATCAGCCCCAGCATTTT. Protein sequence: CASSEEGSFNQPQHF.

The rearrangement uses TRBV6-6 and TRBJ2-5, with TRBD2 as a possible D gene (6 bases). This CDR3 comprises 13 residues. Germline V gene lookup returns CDR1 MNHNY and CDR2 SVGAGI (reference sequence). The V end lost 0 bases, the J end lost 5 bases, and 7 bases lay between the germline ends. In nucleotides, the CDR3 is TGTGCCAGCAGTTACTCAGGAGGGGAGACCCAGTACTTC. This encodes CASSYSGGETQYF.

The count of this clone is one. This chain joins TRBV4-1 and TRBJ2-7; 12 bases match TRBD2. The CDR3 consists of 16 residues. The V gene's germline CDR1 is MGHRA and CDR2 YSYEKL. The junction had 5 bases not matched to a gene; V was cut back by 1 base and J by 4 bases. The CDR3 DNA follows: TGCGCCAGCAGCCAAGGGGGACTAGCGGGTAGGTACGAGCAGTACTTC. Its protein product is CASSQGGLAGRYEQYF.

J is TRBJ2-1 and V is TRBV4-1, with D unresolved. The CDR3 is 13 amino acids. Germline V gene data show CDR1 as MGHRA and CDR2 as YSYEKL. Trimming shortened V by 2 bases and J by 7 bases, and 9 bases separated the two germline ends. DNA of the CDR3: TGCGCCAGCAGCCAAATAGGAGTAAATGAGCAGTTCTTC. Translated, it gives CASSQIGVNEQFF.

This chain joins TRBV5-1 and TRBJ1-3; a possible D gene is TRBD1 (5 bases). The ends were cut back, 4 bases at V and 4 bases at J, with 18 bases in the middle. The CDR3 spans 16 residues. Germline values: CDR1 SGHRS, CDR2 YFSETQ. The CDR3 sequence is CASSPNQGTAGNTIYF. Written as DNA, the CDR3 is TGCGCCAGCAGCCCGAACCAGGGAACAGCGGGAAACACCATATATTTT.

This clone was recorded a few times. The chain has TRBV2 and TRBJ2-2, with 14 nucleotides matching TRBD2. CDR1 and CDR2 (germline): SNHLY, FYNNEI. The V segment lost 6 bases and the J segment 5 bases; nucleotides outside the gene matches: 2. There are 15 residues in the CDR3. In nucleotides, the CDR3 is TGTGCCAGCAGCCGGACTAGCGGGAGGACCGGGGAGCTGTTTTTT. Its translation: CASSRTSGRTGELFF.

The V gene is TRBV14, the J gene TRBJ2-7; unclear D gene. CDR3 length: 14 amino acids. Per the germline V gene, CDR1 is SGHDN and CDR2 is FVKESK. V was clipped by 1 base and J by 2 bases, with 9 bases between them. Here the CDR3 DNA reads TGTGCCAGCAGCCAAGGTGGCAATACCTACGAGCAGTACTTC. It encodes CASSQGGNTYEQYF.

This chain links TRBV4-1 with TRBJ1-3; D call uncertain. The CDR3 contains 15 residues. Deletions cut 0 bases from V and 1 base from J, with 7 bases between. CDR1 is MGHRA and CDR2 is YSYEKL in the germline V gene. CDR3 amino acids: CASSQEWTSGNTIYF. The CDR3 nucleotides read TGCGCCAGCAGCCAAGAGTGGACTTCTGGAAACACCATATATTTT.

The J gene is TRBJ2-7, the V gene TRBV10-3; 9 nucleotides match TRBD1. This CDR3 is built from 13 residues. The V segment lost 7 bases and the J segment 6 bases; nucleotides outside the gene matches: 7. Germline values: CDR1 ENHRY, CDR2 SYGVKD. The CDR3 DNA reads as TGTGCCATCACCCCGGGACAGGGTGGCGAGCAGTACTTC. Translation gives CAITPGQGGEQYF.